Ten or more counts support the clone carrying this T cell receptor beta chain. Its antigen remains unidentified. The data belong to a study of metastatic and nonmetastatic thyroid tumors. General observations from the study: TCR beta diversity was reportedly significantly higher in malignant thyroid tumors than benign nodules, in blood and tumor.

Methods used by the authors: CDR3 differences across clinicopathological groups were used to build a distant-metastasis classifier for papillary thyroid cancer. Through MiXCR, TCRdb re-clonotyped the PCR reads. These V and J calls rely on TCRdb rather than the paper's analysis. The sample carries over 40,000 clones, about an eighth recorded once. V was trimmed by 0 bases and J by 0 bases, leaving 7 bases between them. Per germline, CDR1 SGDLS and CDR2 YYNGEE. CDR3 length: 15 amino acids. Thyroid surgery took place with no prior treatment in any patient. The specimen sequenced was blood. This rearrangement joins TRBV9 to TRBJ2-1; no clear D gene. This TCR was recovered from a female donor with papillary thyroid cancer or a benign thyroid nodule (not recorded which). Some clones in this sample may be carry-over from other donors' samples. The CDR3 DNA follows: TGTGCCAGCAGCGTAGACGCGAGCTCCTACAATGAGCAGTTCTTC. Protein product: CASSVDASSYNEQFF.